The rows below give T cell receptor beta chains drawn from one sample of a study of T cell changes during pregnancy in multiple sclerosis. The data were produced by immunoSEQ multiplex PCR, yet TCRdb's version contains in-frame clones alone and is incomplete. The sample holds about 34,000 clones, 85% to 90% seen once. This specimen was CD8+ T cells from peripheral blood mononuclear cells, taken in the third trimester of pregnancy. These receptors came from a female donor with multiple sclerosis, enrolled in a pregnancy study. Both conserved end residues are part of each CDR3. D genes are given only for firm matches. Clone size, where shown, is once, few, many, or a class for clones that have expanded.

TRBD1	.	TRBV10-3	TRBJ2-7	CAGGDRVDEQYF	TGTGCCGGGGGGGACAGGGTAGACGAGCAGTACTTC
.	.	TRBV28	TRBJ1-2	CASSFLQVIGYGYTF	TGTGCCAGCAGTTTCTTGCAGGTTATTGGCTATGGCTACACCTTC
.	.	TRBV13	TRBJ2-7	CASSPERGREQYF	TGTGCCAGCAGCCCCGAAAGGGGGAGAGAGCAGTACTTC
TRBD1	.	TRBV6-1	TRBJ2-1	CASNQDRAYNEQFF	TGTGCCAGCAATCAGGACAGGGCCTACAATGAGCAGTTCTTC
.	.	TRBV9	TRBJ1-5	CASSPGRNQPQHF	TGTGCCAGCAGTCCGGGAAGAAATCAGCCCCAGCATTTT
.	.	TRBV7-2	TRBJ2-7	CASSQTRGPAYEQYF	TGTGCCAGCAGCCAAACCAGGGGTCCGGCCTACGAGCAGTACTTC
.	.	TRBV9	TRBJ2-5	CASTLGGGVETQYF	TGTGCCAGCACCCTAGGTGGGGGCGTCGAGACCCAGTACTTC
.	.	TRBV6-5	TRBJ1-1	CASMDGLTNTEAFF	TGTGCCAGCATGGATGGGCTGACGAACACTGAAGCTTTCTTT
.	.	TRBV6-5	TRBJ2-2	CASKGVSNTGELFF	TGTGCCAGCAAAGGGGTTTCGAACACCGGGGAGCTGTTTTTT
TRBD1	.	TRBV2	TRBJ1-2	CASRTGAINYGYTF	TGTGCCAGCAGAACAGGGGCGATTAACTATGGCTACACCTTC
.	.	TRBV7-9	TRBJ1-5	CASSSGPGDQPQHF	TGTGCCAGCAGCTCCGGTCCCGGAGATCAGCCCCAGCATTTT
.	.	TRBV6-1	TRBJ2-3	CASRGGTDTQYF	TGTGCCAGCAGGGGGGGTACAGATACGCAGTATTTT
TRBD1	.	TRBV5-4	TRBJ1-1	CASSFLRGRNINTEAFF	TGTGCCAGCAGCTTCCTCAGGGGGAGAAATATAAACACTGAAGCTTTCTTT
.	once	TRBV4-1	TRBJ2-3	CASSQEFLALTDTQYF	TGCGCCAGCAGCCAAGAGTTTCTAGCCCTCACAGATACGCAGTATTTT